The present entry profiles one T cell receptor beta chain with its context. Its antigen is undetermined. The same CDR3 can be traced to other DNA sequences in this sample. The data were taken from a study of cytomegalovirus exposure and HLA in healthy donors. Study-wide points: The investigators catalogued some 150 TCR beta chains as cytomegalovirus-associated. Earlier analysis looked at TCR beta V segments, and most were productive about 90% or about 30% of the time.

Germline CDR1 and CDR2: SGHRS and YFSETQ. V was clipped by 5 bases and J by 6 bases, with 18 bases between them. The CDR3 loop spans 14 amino acids. The primer mix had 60 Vbeta and 13 Jbeta primers. Using immunoSEQ multiplex PCR, the repertoire was profiled, and TCRdb retains in-frame clones only, with some absent. The table lists about 220,000 clones, about 70% of them singletons. The sequence was obtained from a young woman in good health and CMV-seronegative. The J gene is TRBJ2-7, the V gene TRBV5-1, with a weak D call TRBD1 (5 bases). Material for sequencing was PBMCs. The CDR3 region is CASSTGQTLSEQYF. The CDR3 DNA reads as TGCGCCAGCAGTACAGGACAAACACTCTCCGAGCAGTACTTC.